The 32 T cell receptor beta chains below were found in one sample sequenced in a study of tumor-infiltrating lymphocytes in primary liver carcinoma. From around 0.5 ug of total RNA, TCR beta-specific cDNA was reverse-transcribed using a constant-region primer. Employing slightly modified ARM-PCR, three nested multiplex PCR rounds were run, and these gave rise to the TCR beta libraries. The first two PCR rounds, around 11 cycles each, used TRBV1-TRBV30 forward primers and a C-beta reverse primer. From the multiplex PCR reads, TCRdb called clonotypes with MiXCR, one entry per CDR3 protein. The sample carries about 190,000 distinct CDR3 sequences, around 85% recorded once. Each 20-30 mg portion of unsorted bulk tissue served as the source for co-extraction of RNA and DNA. Specimen: tumor tissue from primary liver carcinoma. These receptors were obtained from a man aged 35-49 years with primary liver carcinoma and hepatitis B virus infection.

The V call is TRBV6-1, the J call TRBJ2-3; no definite D call. Trimming stripped 7 bases from V and 15 bases from J, with 20 bases between. Germline CDR1 and CDR2: MNHNS and SASEGT. This CDR3 has 12 residues. The CDR3: CASKPFTDTHYF. The CDR3 bases are TGTGCCAGCAAGCCCTTCACAGATACACACTATTTT.

The rearrangement joins TRBV29-1 to TRBJ2-3; 9 bases align to TRBD2. CDR1 and CDR2 from the germline V gene are SQVTM and ANQGSEA. CDR3 size: 14 residues. V trimming: 7 bases; J trimming: 4 bases; junction bases outside the gene matches: 9. The CDR3 loop reads CSDLTREGADTQYF. CDR3 coding DNA: TGCAGCGACTTAACGCGGGAGGGGGCAGATACGCAGTATTTT.

The chain couples TRBV5-1 to TRBJ2-5; TRBD1 might be the D (6 bases). CDR1 and CDR2 from the germline V gene are SGHRS and YFSETQ. The CDR3 runs 16 residues. V was trimmed by 1 base and J by 9 bases, leaving 22 bases between them. The chain's CDR3 is CASSLRSRGFHEAQYF. As DNA, the CDR3 is TGCGCCAGCAGCTTGCGGTCGAGGGGGTTCCATGAGGCCCAGTACTTC.

This clonotype was detected ten times or more. DNA for the CDR3: TGCGCCAGCAGTGATTTAGGCCAGCCCCAGCATTTT. Protein: CASSDLGQPQHF. The genes are TRBV10-1 and TRBJ1-5; the D is unclear. V was pared by 3 bases and J by 7 bases, with 7 bases between. The CDR3 extends over 12 amino acids. Germline CDR1 reads WNHNN; CDR2 reads SYGVQD (reference sequence).

As to this clonotype: This may come from a read error, since a much larger clone is one base off. The J gene is TRBJ2-1, the V gene TRBV5-1, with D possibly being TRBD2 (7 bases). Germline V gene sequence: CDR1 SGHRS, CDR2 YFSETQ. CDR3 size: 14 residues. The CDR3 loop reads CASSLAGGYNEQLF. The CDR3 DNA sequence: TGCGCCAGCAGCTTGGCGGGGGGCTACAATGAGCAGCTCTTC.

Comments on this clonotype: A read error may produce the germline difference seen at one junction end. The V gene is TRBV12-3 or TRBV12-4, the J gene TRBJ1-1; tentative D call: TRBD1 (5 bases). There are 14 residues in the CDR3. The CDR3 nucleotides read TGTGCCAGCAGTTCGAACATGGGGCACACTCAAGCTTTCTTT. It specifies CASSSNMGHTQAFF.

About this clonotype itself: One end of the junction does not line up with germline, which may come from a read error. The chain has TRBV11-2 and TRBJ1-5; possible D gene TRBD1, 6 bases. The CDR3 is 17 amino acids. Germline V gene data show CDR1 as SGHAT and CDR2 as FQNNGV. CDR3 residues: CASSLVGVTGNNRPQRF. The CDR3, as DNA: TGTGCTAGCAGCTTAGTAGGGGTAACAGGGAACAATCGGCCCCAGCGTTTT.

A remark on this clonotype: The CDR3 carries no conserved terminal phenylalanine or tryptophan, so it likely arises from a read error. This chain joins TRBV6-6 and TRBJ2-2; a weak D match, TRBD2 (7 bases). The CDR3 runs 17 residues. CDR1 and CDR2 (germline): MNHNY, SVGAGI (reference sequence). Written as DNA, the CDR3 is TGTGCCGCGGGAGAAACCTACGCGACGGGGGGCACCGGGGAACTGTTTTCC. Amino acid sequence: CAAGETYATGGTGELFS.

The chain recombines TRBV6-5 with TRBJ2-7, with 9 bases that match TRBD2. The CDR3 runs 16 residues. The ends lost 11 bases at V and 2 bases at J; junction bases unmatched: 16. Germline V gene lookup returns CDR1 MNHEY and CDR2 SVGAGI. CDR3 sequence: CACKGHASGDTYEQYF. CDR3 in DNA: TGTGCCTGCAAGGGGCATGCTAGCGGGGATACCTACGAGCAGTACTTC.

The table lists this clonotype with a few counts. This rearrangement joins TRBV12-3 or TRBV12-4 to TRBJ2-7; maybe TRBD2 (5 bases). V was clipped by 1 base and J by 7 bases, with 23 bases between them. The CDR3 length is 17 residues. Written as DNA, the CDR3 is TGTGCCAGCAGTTTAGAATGGTGGGAGTGGGTAAGATATGAGCAGTACTTC. Protein: CASSLEWWEWVRYEQYF.

Points on this clonotype: The CDR3 ends on some other residue instead of the conserved phenylalanine or tryptophan, so this is likely a read error. The chain couples TRBV29-1 to TRBJ2-7; 8 positions match TRBD2. CDR3 length equals 13 residues. Per the germline V gene, CDR1 is SQVTM and CDR2 is ANQGSEA. CDR3 residues: CSVAQREPYEQYI. The CDR3 region has the DNA TGCAGTGTTGCCCAGCGGGAGCCCTACGAGCAGTACATC.

The rearrangement links TRBV12-3 or TRBV12-4 to TRBJ1-6; D is unresolved. Trimming stripped 5 bases from V and 17 bases from J, with 16 bases between. This CDR3 is 12 amino acids long. The CDR3 reads CASSRDMVTFHF. The CDR3 DNA follows: TGTGCCAGCAGTCGTGACATGGTCACCTTCCACTTT.

On this clonotype: The junction differs from germline at one of its ends, possibly a read error. The chain carries TRBV6-5 and TRBJ2-3; no definite D call. The CDR3 sequence is 9 residues long. Germline CDR1 MNHEY, CDR2 SVGAGI. Written as DNA, the CDR3 is TGTGCCAATTGGCCCCCCCCGGATTTT. It is translated as CANWPPPDF.

With regard to this clonotype: Compared with germline, one end of the junction differs, possibly owing to a read error. The J gene is TRBJ1-1, the V gene TRBV12-3 or TRBV12-4; TRBD1 might be the D (5 bases). The CDR3 runs 14 residues. The CDR3 coding sequence is TGTGCCAGCAGTTTGGGGCTGATCAACACTAAAGCTTTCTTT. This encodes CASSLGLINTKAFF.

Points on this clonotype: A read error is likely, as this CDR3 ends without the conserved phenylalanine or tryptophan. As DNA, the CDR3 is TGTGCCACCAGGGTGAAGCGATCCTACGAGCAGTACTTG. This sequence encodes CATRVKRSYEQYL. V and J are TRBV11-1 and TRBJ2-7, with a tentative D call TRBD1 (5 bases). CDR1 and CDR2 (germline): SGHAT, FQDESV (reference sequence). The CDR3 runs to 13 residues. V was shortened by 10 bases and J by 1 base, with 14 bases between the two germline ends.

On this clonotype: A junction end diverges from the germline sequence, so it may reflect a read error. This chain links TRBV5-6 with TRBJ2-2; D is possibly TRBD2 (5 bases). The CDR3 is made up of 16 amino acids. Per the germline V gene, CDR1 is SGHDT and CDR2 is YYEEEE. DNA of the CDR3: TGTGCCAGCAGCCTGGGTCTACGTACGAACACCGGGGAGCTGTCTTTT. Translated, it gives CASSLGLRTNTGELSF. Supplemented by reference TRBV5-6 and TRBJ2-2, the full variable domain reads DAGVTQSPTHLIKTRGQQVTLRCSPKSGHDTVSWYQQALGQGPQFIFQYYEEEERQRGNFPDRFSGHQFPNYSSELNVNALLLGDSALYLCASSLGLRTNTGELSFGEGSRLTVL.

The sample holds one count of this clonotype. This CDR3 is missing its conserved last phenylalanine or tryptophan, likely due to a read error. This sequence joins TRBV6-6 and TRBJ2-3; 9 positions match TRBD1. Per germline, CDR1 MNHNY and CDR2 SVGAGI (reference sequence). This CDR3 comprises 14 residues. In DNA form, the CDR3 reads TGTGCCAGCAGTCGGGACAGGGAAGCAGATGCGCAGTATTTG. It is translated as CASSRDREADAQYL.

In the case of this clonotype: A junction end diverges from the germline sequence, so it may reflect a read error. The CDR3 protein is CASSEGGNVQPQHF. The CDR3, as DNA: TGTGCCAGCAGTGAAGGGGGAAATGTTCAGCCCCAACATTTT. The chain couples TRBV6-1 to TRBJ1-5; D not certain. Per the germline V gene, CDR1 is MNHNS and CDR2 is SASEGT. The CDR3 totals 14 residues.

This clonotype was seen only once. The junction and the germline gene differ at one end; a read error may be behind it. The chain recombines TRBV29-1 with TRBJ2-3; possibly TRBD2 for D (7 bases). CDR3 length equals 13 residues. Looked up from germline, CDR1 is SQVTM and CDR2 is ANQGSEA. CDR3 loop: CSIRTGGGDTQHF. As DNA, the CDR3 is TGCAGCATCCGGACGGGGGGCGGAGATACGCAACATTTT.

This clonotype was detected a few times. Mismatch with germline at one junction end may stem from a read error. V and J are TRBV4-1 and TRBJ2-2; D gene ambiguous. There are 19 residues in the CDR3. Germline CDR1 is MGHRA and CDR2 is YSYEKL. CDR3 sequence: CASNQLYIPHWVKTGELFF. The CDR3 DNA reads TGCGCCAGCAACCAACTCTATATTCCCCATTGGGTGAAAACAGGGGAGCTGTTTTTT.

Details on this clonotype: Germline and junction disagree at one end, which may indicate a read error. J is TRBJ1-1 and V is TRBV29-1; D perhaps matches TRBD1 (5 bases). Germline V gives CDR1 SQVTM, CDR2 ANQGSEA. The CDR3 sequence is 15 residues long. CDR3 amino acids: CSVIPGWGMNTGAFF. CDR3 sequence (DNA): TGCAGCGTTATTCCGGGGTGGGGGATGAACACTGGAGCTTTCTTT.

With respect to this clonotype: In this CDR3 the conserved last residue, phenylalanine or tryptophan, is missing, so a read error is likely. The rearrangement uses TRBV4-1 and TRBJ1-1; TRBD1 might be the D (6 bases). Trimming pared 4 bases from V and 5 bases from J, leaving 11 bases between. Germline V CDR1 and CDR2: MGHRA, YSYEKL. The CDR3 has 13 residues. DNA of the CDR3: TGCGCCAGCAGCCTTGGACAGAAGACTGAAGCTTTCCTT. This encodes CASSLGQKTEAFL.

Regarding this clonotype: A read error may explain this, as a much larger clone is one base away. This chain connects TRBV30 to TRBJ2-1; 10 bases map to TRBD2. CDR1 is GTSNPN and CDR2 is SVGIG in the germline V gene (reference sequence). CDR3 size: 14 residues. The CDR3 reads CDRSAGGFYNEQFF. CDR3 sequence (DNA): TGTGACAGGTCAGCGGGAGGGTTTTACAATGAGCAGTTCTTC.

Regarding this clonotype: One junction end does not reproduce the germline sequence, and a read error may be involved. The chain has TRBV11-2 and TRBJ2-3, with 7 positions matching TRBD2. This CDR3 is 17 amino acids long. Germline V gene lookup returns CDR1 SGHAT and CDR2 FQNNGV. In DNA, the CDR3 is TGTGCAAGCAGCTTAGATCCGGGGGAGACTAGCACATATACACAGTATTTT. Translated: CASSLDPGETSTYTQYF. The full variable domain, with the rest looked up from reference TRBV11-2 and TRBJ2-3, is EAGVAQSPRYKIIEKRQSVAFWCNPISGHATLYWYQQILGQGPKLLIQFQNNGVVDDSQLPKDRFSAERLKGVDSTLKIQPAKLEDSAVYLCASSLDPGETSTYTQYFGPGTRLTVL.

To note about this clonotype: One junction end disagrees with the germline gene, perhaps due to a read error. This chain links TRBV29-1 with TRBJ2-7; 7 bases are shared with TRBD2. This CDR3 spans 15 amino acids. In germline, CDR1 is SQVTM, CDR2 ANQGSEA. The CDR3 DNA reads as TGCAGCGTTCAAGATGGTCCAGCGGGGTCCTACGAGCAGTACTTC. Translation: CSVQDGPAGSYEQYF.

This rearrangement joins TRBV6-2 or TRBV6-3 to TRBJ2-7, with D tentatively TRBD2 (6 bases). CDR3 length: 17 residues. The germline V gene has CDR1 MNHEY and CDR2 SVGEGT. Trimming left V 8 bases short and J 0 bases short, with 23 bases between. Written as DNA, the CDR3 is TGTGCCAGCTGTAGCGGTAGGGAAGAAGATCTCTCCTACGAGCAGTACTTC. Protein: CASCSGREEDLSYEQYF.

This clonotype has a single count. One end of the junction is discordant with germline, which a read error may explain. This chain uses TRBV7-9 with TRBJ2-1, with D tentatively TRBD1 (5 bases). CDR1 SEHNR and CDR2 FQNEAQ come from the germline V gene (reference sequence). CDR3 length equals 15 residues. CDR3 protein: CGSCDSLSENNVQFF. In DNA form, the CDR3 reads TGTGGCAGTTGTGACAGTTTATCCGAAAACAATGTGCAGTTCTTC.

Of note for this clonotype: Relative to the germline gene, one junction end is altered; a read error may explain this. The chain uses TRBV29-1 and TRBJ1-3; no clear D gene. The CDR3 is 13 residues long. Germline CDR1 SQVTM, CDR2 ANQGSEA. CDR3 nucleotide sequence: TGCAGCGTTGCGGGGAACTATGGAAACACCATATGTTTT. Encoded protein: CSVAGNYGNTICF.

The genes are TRBV4-1 and TRBJ2-1; 11 bases align to TRBD2. The CDR3 runs to 16 residues. V lost 8 bases and J lost 9; bases outside the gene matches: 15. Per the germline V gene, CDR1 is MGHRA and CDR2 is YSYEKL. CDR3 in amino acids: CASLRRVAGGRSEQFF. The CDR3, as DNA: TGCGCCAGCCTCAGAAGGGTAGCGGGAGGGCGTAGTGAGCAGTTCTTC.

V and J are TRBV6-1 and TRBJ2-7; D ambiguous. V was clipped by 7 bases and J by 1 base, with 11 bases between them. The CDR3 loop spans 13 amino acids. Germline values: CDR1 MNHNS, CDR2 SASEGT. The CDR3 spells CASMLTGSYEQYF. DNA for the CDR3: TGTGCCAGCATGTTAACGGGTTCCTACGAGCAGTACTTC.

For this clonotype: Germline and junction disagree at one end, which may indicate a read error. This rearrangement joins TRBV20-1 to TRBJ2-3; possibly TRBD1 or TRBD2 for D (7 bases each). The CDR3 sequence is 13 residues long. Germline-derived CDR1 and CDR2 are DFQATT and SNEGSKA (reference sequence). The CDR3 coding sequence is TGCAATGCAGGGGGGGTCATGGAGGATACGCGGTATTTT. Translated, it gives CNAGGVMEDTRYF.

Remarks on this clonotype: A junction boundary mismatches the germline segment, possibly from a read error. The V gene is TRBV12-3 or TRBV12-4, the J gene TRBJ2-2, with 9 bases that match TRBD2. The CDR3 contains 18 residues. CDR3 protein: CVSSLTTGTSRITGELFF. CDR3 bases: TGTGTCAGCAGTTTAACCACCGGGACTAGCAGAATCACCGGGGAGCTGTTTTTT.